This T cell receptor beta chain comes out of a study of molecular identifiers for immune sequencing clone quantification (dated by TCRdb to 2016 to 2018). Regarding the study in general: For a replicate experiment, the RNA from either 20,000 or 100,000 naive CD8 T cells was divided into five aliquots, and four of those aliquots went on to sequencing. CD8 T cells were used in a methods study to benchmark molecular-identifier clustering-based TCR repertoire sequencing (MIDCIRS) and TCR RNA copy counting.

Receptors were amplified or captured by PCR. Reads for this sample came from an Illumina HiSeq 4000. Bulk TCR libraries were prepared as previously described, using TCR primers listed in Table S5. The Qiagen AllPrep DNA/RNA kit was used to purify total RNA. Reads from multiple sequencing runs of the same library were pooled before analysis. The study's processing was this. Reads were retained only if an exact TCR constant sequence was present, and the retained reads were trimmed to 150 nt and grouped according to their 12-nt molecular barcodes. Within each barcode group, reads were sub-clustered at a 15% Levenshtein threshold, and quality-weighted consensus sequences were built per RNA molecule. Non-functional sequences were discarded, and so were lower-count sequences lying one edit away from another sequence. On the basis of fitting two negative binomial distributions, barcode sub-clusters with fewer than 20% of the maximum read count were discarded. TCRdb applied fastp at Q25 and MiXCR to the public reads, then kept only in-frame beta chains. A single entry per CDR3 protein holds the most common genes and DNA from its merged rows. The V and J calls were determined by TCRdb, not by the authors. The sample yields around 470,000 distinct CDR3 sequences; about a fifth were counted once. The biggest ten clones account for approximately 0.8% of the sample.

The study at large found these results: Even against a background of 800,000 to 1,000,000 naive CD8 T cells, spiked-in Jurkat TCR RNA amounting to a single cell's worth was reported to be detectable. Modeling indicated 2.5 to 3.5 TCR RNA copies recovered per cell, compared with 7.5 to 10 by digital PCR, which implies a capture efficiency of 25% to 35%. Highly expanded clone sizes could be underestimated because identical TCR molecules may share a barcode. Clones above 20 RNA copies held over 97% of molecules in CMV-specific effector cells but under 1% in naive cells. When barcode sub-clustering was omitted, TCR diversity was inflated by chimeric consensus sequences, with chimeras reaching as high as 47%. The naive libraries included spiked-in Jurkat TCR RNA (roughly nine copies' worth), and this Jurkat TCR RNA is not part of the donor repertoire.

Inclusive of the bounding cysteine and phenylalanine, the CDR3 is 12 residues long. Left in the record is the CDR3 DNA by itself, 36 bases read in frame from the first base. Sequences GTSNPN (CDR1) and SVGIG (CDR2) are obtained from the germline V gene (reference sequence). Libraries of naive CD8 T cells were generated from about 19,000 to 1,100,000 sorted cells, with 10%, 30% or 50% of the purified RNA used. Naive CD8 T cells were FACS-sorted as CD8+CD4-CCR7+CD45RA+ on a BD FACSAria II into RLT Plus buffer. Nine to eleven TCR copies' worth of Jurkat RNA were spiked into 20,000-1,000,000 naive CD8 T cell samples to test detection sensitivity. Enrichment of CD8 T cells was done with RosetteSep CD8+ T Cell Enrichment Cocktail plus Ficoll-Paque, and ACK red cell lysis came afterward. This clonotype appeared a few times. Its antigen remains undetermined. Base-call qualities are not available, and no considerably larger clone is one nucleotide away.

The clonotype comes from a human donor in good health. Some libraries in this study had Jurkat cell RNA spiked in. Input material: naive CD8+ T cells from blood, with Jurkat cell RNA spiked in. The cell subset or site label on this specimen signifies: FACS-sorted CD8+CD4-CCR7+CD45RA+ naive T cells. The sequence links TRBV30 to TRBJ2-7, with no confident D gene call. The bases read TGTGCTTATGGGGATTTGAGGTACGAGCAGTACTTC. This translates into CAYGDLRYEQYF.